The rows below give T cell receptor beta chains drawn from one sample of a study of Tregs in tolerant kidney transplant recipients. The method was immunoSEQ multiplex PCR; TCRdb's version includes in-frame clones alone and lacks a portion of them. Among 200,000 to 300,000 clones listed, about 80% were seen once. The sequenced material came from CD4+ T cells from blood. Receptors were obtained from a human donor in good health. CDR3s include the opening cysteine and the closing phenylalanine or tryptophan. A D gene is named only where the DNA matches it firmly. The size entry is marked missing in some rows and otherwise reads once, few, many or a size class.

cdr3_aa: CASSDPHRGSDGYTF
cdr3_nt: TGTGCCAGCAGTGACCCCCACAGGGGGTCCGATGGCTACACCTTC
v_call: TRBV6-1
d_call: TRBD1
j_call: TRBJ1-2
clone_size: NA

cdr3_aa: CASSARGGGTDTQYF
cdr3_nt: TGTGCCAGCAGCGCGAGGGGAGGGGGCACAGATACGCAGTATTTT
v_call: TRBV9
d_call: TRBD2
j_call: TRBJ2-3
clone_size: NA

cdr3_aa: CSGRRYNEQFF
cdr3_nt: TGCAGCGGGCGGCGCTACAATGAGCAGTTCTTC
v_call: TRBV20-1
d_call: NA
j_call: TRBJ2-1
clone_size: NA

cdr3_aa: CASSLHAELAGFGTQYF
cdr3_nt: TGCGCCAGCAGCTTGCACGCCGAGCTGGCGGGATTCGGGACCCAGTACTTC
v_call: TRBV5-1
d_call: NA
j_call: TRBJ2-5
clone_size: NA

cdr3_aa: CASSLSGGAEETQYF
cdr3_nt: TGTGCTAGCAGCTTAAGCGGGGGGGCCGAAGAGACCCAGTACTTC
v_call: TRBV7-7
d_call: TRBD2
j_call: TRBJ2-5
clone_size: NA

cdr3_aa: CASSNTGNQPQHF
cdr3_nt: TGTGCCAGCAGCAATACAGGGAATCAGCCCCAGCATTTT
v_call: TRBV7-8
d_call: NA
j_call: TRBJ1-5
clone_size: NA

cdr3_aa: CASGPGDSTDTQYF
cdr3_nt: TGTGCTAGTGGTCCGGGAGATAGCACAGATACGCAGTATTTT
v_call: TRBV12-5
d_call: NA
j_call: TRBJ2-3
clone_size: NA

cdr3_aa: CASSLQGQGTTEAFF
cdr3_nt: TGTGCCAGCAGCCTACAGGGACAGGGAACCACTGAAGCTTTCTTT
v_call: TRBV7-3
d_call: TRBD1
j_call: TRBJ1-1
clone_size: NA

cdr3_aa: CASSYRLAGVEQYF
cdr3_nt: TGTGCCAGCAGTTACCGGCTAGCGGGAGTCGAGCAGTACTTC
v_call: TRBV6-5
d_call: TRBD2
j_call: TRBJ2-7
clone_size: NA

cdr3_aa: CASSEDPEYPYEQYF
cdr3_nt: TGCGCCAGCAGTGAGGACCCCGAGTACCCCTACGAGCAGTACTTC
v_call: TRBV10-1
d_call: NA
j_call: TRBJ2-7
clone_size: NA

cdr3_aa: CASGDGRGTDTQYF
cdr3_nt: TGTGCCAGTGGGGACGGTCGGGGCACAGATACGCAGTATTTT
v_call: TRBV19
d_call: NA
j_call: TRBJ2-3
clone_size: NA

cdr3_aa: CASSPGAANTGELFF
cdr3_nt: TGTGCCAGCAGCCCTGGGGCAGCGAACACCGGGGAGCTGTTTTTT
v_call: TRBV5-4
d_call: NA
j_call: TRBJ2-2
clone_size: NA

cdr3_aa: CASSEAGGRHNEQFF
cdr3_nt: TGTGCCAGCAGTGAAGCGGGAGGGAGACACAATGAGCAGTTCTTC
v_call: TRBV28
d_call: TRBD2
j_call: TRBJ2-1
clone_size: NA

cdr3_aa: CASSLGEVTGTVPYEQYF
cdr3_nt: TGTGCCAGCAGCTTAGGGGAGGTAACCGGGACAGTTCCCTACGAGCAGTACTTC
v_call: TRBV11-3
d_call: NA
j_call: TRBJ2-7
clone_size: few

cdr3_aa: CASSERPRESTQYF
cdr3_nt: TGTGCCAGCAGCGAGAGACCGCGGGAGAGTACGCAGTATTTT
v_call: TRBV9
d_call: TRBD2
j_call: TRBJ2-3
clone_size: NA

cdr3_aa: CASRTPGRDVGYTF
cdr3_nt: TGTGCCAGCAGAACTCCCGGCAGGGACGTTGGCTACACCTTC
v_call: TRBV5-5
d_call: NA
j_call: TRBJ1-2
clone_size: NA

cdr3_aa: CASSYSGGPEAFF
cdr3_nt: TGTGCCAGCAGTTACTCGGGGGGGCCGGAAGCTTTCTTT
v_call: TRBV6-5
d_call: NA
j_call: TRBJ1-1
clone_size: once

cdr3_aa: CASSLWGGQKTQYF
cdr3_nt: TGTGCCAGCAGCTTGTGGGGGGGCCAAAAGACCCAGTACTTC
v_call: TRBV5-6
d_call: NA
j_call: TRBJ2-5
clone_size: NA

cdr3_aa: CASSGSGLSNNEQFF
cdr3_nt: TGCGCCAGCAGTGGTTCGGGGCTTTCTAACAATGAGCAGTTCTTC
v_call: TRBV10-1
d_call: NA
j_call: TRBJ2-1
clone_size: NA

cdr3_aa: CASSADSNQPQHF
cdr3_nt: TGTGCCAGCAGTGCGGACAGTAATCAGCCCCAGCATTTT
v_call: TRBV2
d_call: NA
j_call: TRBJ1-5
clone_size: few

cdr3_aa: CASRMSGTNTGELFF
cdr3_nt: TGCGCCAGCAGGATGAGCGGGACGAACACCGGGGAGCTGTTTTTT
v_call: TRBV10-1
d_call: TRBD2
j_call: TRBJ2-2
clone_size: NA

cdr3_aa: CASSGTLSEAFF
cdr3_nt: TGTGCCAGTAGTGGGACACTCTCGGAAGCTTTCTTT
v_call: TRBV19
d_call: NA
j_call: TRBJ1-1
clone_size: NA

cdr3_aa: CASSSPRLFQETQYF
cdr3_nt: TGTGCCAGCAGCTCCCCGAGACTATTCCAAGAGACCCAGTACTTC
v_call: TRBV11-2
d_call: NA
j_call: TRBJ2-5
clone_size: NA

cdr3_aa: CASLPGGRTDTQYF
cdr3_nt: TGTGCCAGCCTCCCCGGCGGACGCACAGATACGCAGTATTTT
v_call: TRBV13
d_call: NA
j_call: TRBJ2-3
clone_size: NA

cdr3_aa: CASSSPNRGLGAFF
cdr3_nt: TGTGCCAGTTCTTCCCCAAACAGGGGGTTAGGGGCTTTCTTC
v_call: TRBV19
d_call: TRBD1
j_call: TRBJ1-1
clone_size: NA

cdr3_aa: CSVVQNSYEQYF
cdr3_nt: TGCAGCGTTGTTCAGAACTCCTACGAGCAGTACTTC
v_call: TRBV29-1
d_call: NA
j_call: TRBJ2-7
clone_size: NA

cdr3_aa: CSSSFTAGGSGYTF
cdr3_nt: TGTTCCAGCAGCTTCACGGCAGGGGGATCGGGCTACACCTTC
v_call: TRBV7-9
d_call: TRBD1
j_call: TRBJ1-2
clone_size: NA

cdr3_aa: CASSLSGGYTDTQYF
cdr3_nt: TGTGCCAGCTCACTCAGCGGGGGATACACAGATACGCAGTATTTT
v_call: TRBV18
d_call: TRBD2
j_call: TRBJ2-3
clone_size: NA

cdr3_aa: CASSPSPGLGNTIYF
cdr3_nt: TGTGCCAGCTCACCCTCCCCAGGCCTTGGAAACACCATATATTTT
v_call: TRBV18
d_call: NA
j_call: TRBJ1-3
clone_size: NA

cdr3_aa: CASSLETRNTEAFF
cdr3_nt: TGTGCCAGCAGCTTAGAGACACGAAACACTGAAGCTTTCTTT
v_call: TRBV7-9
d_call: NA
j_call: TRBJ1-1
clone_size: once

cdr3_aa: CASSVAGLNTEAFF
cdr3_nt: TGTGCCAGCAGCGTAGCGGGACTGAACACTGAAGCTTTCTTT
v_call: TRBV9
d_call: NA
j_call: TRBJ1-1
clone_size: NA

cdr3_aa: CASSKLKQGANTGELFF
cdr3_nt: TGTGCCAGCAGCAAACTAAAACAGGGAGCGAACACCGGGGAGCTGTTTTTT
v_call: TRBV21-1
d_call: NA
j_call: TRBJ2-2
clone_size: once

cdr3_aa: CASSLGTDFGAQHF
cdr3_nt: TGCGCCAGCAGCCTCGGGACCGACTTTGGGGCCCAGCATTTT
v_call: TRBV5-1
d_call: NA
j_call: TRBJ1-5
clone_size: NA

cdr3_aa: CASSARPGADTQYF
cdr3_nt: TGTGCCAGCAGCGCTAGGCCGGGGGCAGATACGCAGTATTTT
v_call: TRBV5-5
d_call: NA
j_call: TRBJ2-3
clone_size: NA

cdr3_aa: CASSWDGLEGRTF
cdr3_nt: TGTGCCAGCAGCTGGGACGGCTTGGAAGGTCGGACCTTC
v_call: TRBV5-4
d_call: NA
j_call: TRBJ1-2
clone_size: NA

cdr3_aa: CASSQGQMNTEAFF
cdr3_nt: TGTGCCAGCAGCCAGGGACAGATGAACACTGAAGCTTTCTTT
v_call: TRBV7-9
d_call: TRBD1
j_call: TRBJ1-1
clone_size: NA

cdr3_aa: CASSPGIANEKLFF
cdr3_nt: TGCGCCAGCAGCCCGGGGATAGCTAATGAAAAACTGTTTTTT
v_call: TRBV4-1
d_call: NA
j_call: TRBJ1-4
clone_size: few